This TCR beta chain was profiled in a study of cytomegalovirus exposure and HLA in healthy donors. Study-wide results and limits: In an earlier analysis, about 87% or about 30%: the productive usage of most TCR beta V segments. There were several of the most significant clusters that appeared linked to common viral pathogens in a later analysis. The availability of immune exposure information extended only to CMV serostatus.

Concerning this clone: Its target is not known.

60 Vbeta and 13 Jbeta primers were used in PCR. Only in-frame clones appear in the TCRdb table, and some are missing; sequencing was by immunoSEQ multiplex PCR. The profile covers around 150,000 clones, with around 85% appearing a single time and around 4.3% taken by the ten largest. Germline-derived CDR1 and CDR2 are SSHAT and FNYEAQ (reference sequence). Trimming cost V 1 base and J 8 bases, with 12 bases left between them. The CDR3 is 14 amino acids. The V gene is TRBV7-7, the J gene TRBJ2-1; no clear D gene. This sequence was found in a man aged 35 to 55 in good health and CMV-seropositive. Sequencing was carried out using PBMCs. The CDR3 region is CASSLDAEGDEQFF. CDR3 nucleotide sequence: TGTGCCAGCAGCTTAGACGCGGAAGGTGATGAGCAGTTCTTC.